This paragraph reports one T cell receptor (beta chain). Its antigen is still unknown. Each CDR3 protein gets one entry after TCRdb re-called the RT-PCR reads with MiXCR. The repertoire holds 550,000 to 800,000 distinct CDR3 sequences, with approximately 15% as singletons. The sample originates from a study of response to subunit inactivated influenza vaccine. The junction had 6 bases not matched to a gene; V was cut back by 2 bases and J by 0 bases. The CDR3 consists of 16 residues. The germline CDR1 and CDR2 sequences are DFQATT and SNEGSKA (reference sequence). Findings and caveats of the study: After each seasonal influenza vaccination, few new T cells are recruited, the authors suggested.

This specimen consisted of PBMCs from blood, obtained less than 15 days before vaccination. This receptor was taken from a man over 45 who received an inactivated influenza vaccine. This chain connects TRBV20-1 to TRBJ2-1, with 8 positions matching TRBD2. CDR3 DNA sequence: TGCAGTGCTAGAAATATAGCGGGGAGCTCCTACAATGAGCAGTTCTTC. It codes for CSARNIAGSSYNEQFF.